A selection of T cell receptor beta chains follows, all from one sample in a study of shared clonotypes between healthy human individuals. Only in-frame clones appear in the TCRdb table, and some are missing; sequencing was by immunoSEQ multiplex PCR. The sample gives under 600,000 clones, approximately 94% of which show up once; about 0.064% is in the top ten. The sequenced sample was naive CD4+ T cells sorted from blood. The receptors originated from a woman in her twenties or thirties in good health. Both conserved end residues are part of each CDR3. The D gene is left open where the match is weak.

cdr3_length,d_call,v_call,j_call,cdr3_nt,cdr3_aa
13,-,TRBV27,TRBJ2-2,TGTGCCAGCGCCCCGGGAAACACCGGGGAGCTGTTTTTT,CASAPGNTGELFF
15,TRBD2,TRBV5-4,TRBJ2-2,TGTGCCAGCAGCCCCGAGGGCGGGGGCACCGGGGAGCTGTTTTTT,CASSPEGGGTGELFF
16,-,TRBV13,TRBJ2-2,TGTGCCAGCAGCTCCAGGGTGCCTGTTAACACCGGGGAGCTGTTTTTT,CASSSRVPVNTGELFF
17,-,TRBV27,TRBJ1-6,TGTGCCAGCAGTTTTGACGGTCGGAGCTCCTATAATTCACCCCTCCACTTT,CASSFDGRSSYNSPLHF
14,-,TRBV4-2,TRBJ2-2,TGTGCCAGCAGCCAATCAGCGGACACCGGGGAGCTGTTTTTT,CASSQSADTGELFF
14,-,TRBV27,TRBJ2-7,TGTGCCAGCCAAGCTTGGGACGGTTCCTACGAGCAGTACTTC,CASQAWDGSYEQYF
16,TRBD1,TRBV19,TRBJ2-6,TGTGCCAGTAGTTTAAGAGACAGGGGGGAATTTGGCGTCCTGACTTTC,CASSLRDRGEFGVLTF
18,-,TRBV29-1,TRBJ2-2,TGCAGCGTAACCGTATATATAGGGAAAACAACCGCGACCGGGGAGCTGTTTTTT,CSVTVYIGKTTATGELFF
16,TRBD2,TRBV7-8,TRBJ2-1,TGTGCCAGCAGCACCCGTAGCGGGAGTTCCTACAATGAGCAGTTCTTC,CASSTRSGSSYNEQFF
12,-,TRBV28,TRBJ1-5,TGTGCCAGCAGTTTGCCGGGTCAGCCCCAGCATTTT,CASSLPGQPQHF
18,-,TRBV28,TRBJ2-6,TGTGCCACCACTTCGACAGTGTCCAGAACTTCTGGGGCCAACGTCCTGACTTTC,CATTSTVSRTSGANVLTF